Presented here are 13 T cell receptor beta chains from one specimen sequenced in a study of PD-1 blockade in mismatch repair-deficient tumors. Profiled with immunoSEQ multiplex PCR; TCRdb holds only in-frame clones, not every one. Among 40,000 to 60,000 clones, approximately 78% were seen once, and the ten largest hold 2.5% to 4%. Material: peripheral blood, obtained 4 weeks after starting pembrolizumab. Source of these receptors: an adult with mismatch repair-deficient cancer.

This clone was picked up a small number of times. The chain recombines TRBV5-5 with TRBJ1-2, with no clear D. The CDR3 contains 13 residues. With 4 bases removed from V and 0 bases from J, the gap between germline ends came to 7 bases. Germline CDR1 reads SGHKS; CDR2 reads YYEKEE (reference sequence). CDR3 sequence reads: CASSEDSNYGYTF. DNA of the CDR3: TGTGCCAGCAGCGAGGACTCTAACTATGGCTACACCTTC. The complete variable domain, with remaining parts taken from reference TRBV5-5 and TRBJ1-2, reads DAGVTQSPTHLIKTRGQQVTLRCSPISGHKSVSWYQQVLGQGPQFIFQYYEKEERGRGNFPDRFSARQFPNYSSELNVNALLLGDSALYLCASSEDSNYGYTFGSGTRLTVV.

For the CDR3, the DNA is TGCGCCAGCAGCCCATCGGTCCAGGGTTATGGCTATGGCTACACCTTC. Its translation is CASSPSVQGYGYGYTF. V gene TRBV4-3 combines with J gene TRBJ1-2; a possible D gene is TRBD1 (5 bases). V dropped 4 bases and J dropped 4 bases, with 19 bases sitting between them. The CDR3 runs 16 residues. In germline, CDR1 is LGHNA, CDR2 YSLEER.

The chain links TRBV18 to TRBJ2-2; tentative D call: TRBD2 (6 bases). The CDR3 spans 17 residues. The germline CDR1 and CDR2 sequences are KGHSH and LQKENI. V lost 3 bases to trimming and J lost 2 bases, with 16 bases between them. The CDR3, as DNA: TGTGCCAGCTCACCTTCCCTAGCGACCCAAAACACCGGGGAGCTGTTTTTT. This codes for CASSPSLATQNTGELFF.

This clone has only a few counts. The V gene is TRBV5-1, the J gene TRBJ2-1, with 10 bases matching TRBD2. The CDR3 spans 17 residues. The V segment lost 0 bases and the J segment 6 bases; nucleotides outside the gene matches: 9. Germline CDR1 is SGHRS and CDR2 is YFSETQ. For the CDR3, the DNA is TGCGCCAGCAGCTTGGGGGTTAGCGGGGGGTTTGGCAATGAGCAGTTCTTC. This gives the protein CASSLGVSGGFGNEQFF.

The V call is TRBV5-1, the J call TRBJ1-2; weak D call: TRBD1 (6 bases). The CDR3 has 14 amino acids. Trimming removed 4 bases from V and 6 bases from J, with 16 bases in between. CDR1 SGHRS and CDR2 YFSETQ come from the germline V gene. CDR3 residues: CASSPMTGPDGYTF. The DNA of the CDR3 is TGCGCCAGCAGCCCCATGACAGGACCGGATGGCTACACCTTC. Based on the CDR3 plus reference TRBV5-1 and TRBJ1-2, the full variable domain is KAGVTQTPRYLIKTRGQQVTLSCSPISGHRSVSWYQQTPGQGLQFLFEYFSETQRNKGNFPGRFSGRQFSNSRSEMNVSTLELGDSALYLCASSPMTGPDGYTFGSGTRLTVV.

The J gene is TRBJ2-3, the V gene TRBV9, with no clear D. Germline CDR1 and CDR2: SGDLS and YYNGEE. Deletions cut 3 bases from V and 0 bases from J, with 8 bases between. The CDR3 runs to 14 residues. CDR3 residues: CASSDTASTDTQYF. The CDR3 DNA sequence: TGTGCCAGCAGCGACACAGCTAGCACAGATACGCAGTATTTT.

The V call is TRBV5-1, the J call TRBJ2-3; possibly TRBD2 for D (7 bases). Germline values: CDR1 SGHRS, CDR2 YFSETQ. V dropped 5 bases and J dropped 6 bases, with 13 bases sitting between them. The CDR3 is made up of 13 amino acids. This CDR3 is CASRRGGEDTQYF. CDR3 sequence (DNA): TGCGCCAGCAGAAGAGGGGGGGAGGATACGCAGTATTTT.

The rearrangement joins TRBV11-2 to TRBJ2-5; perhaps TRBD1 as D (6 bases). From germline, CDR1 is SGHAT and CDR2 FQNNGV. CDR3 length equals 15 residues. The V and J ends lost 3 bases and 5 bases respectively, with 16 bases between them. The CDR3 DNA sequence: TGTGCCAGCAGCTTCCAAGGACAGATGCTCGAGACCCAGTACTTC. Residues: CASSFQGQMLETQYF.

As DNA, the CDR3 is TGTGCTAGTGGTCCCTGGACAGGGCATGCATCTGGAAACACCATATATTTT. It codes for CASGPWTGHASGNTIYF. This rearrangement joins TRBV12-5 to TRBJ1-3; 8 bases are a match to TRBD1. This CDR3 region has 17 residues. In germline, CDR1 is LGHNT, CDR2 FRNRAP. V dropped 5 bases and J dropped 1; count of bases not matched to a gene: 10.

The CDR3 DNA is TGTGCCAGCAGCCGTGGACTAGCGGGGCTAGGAGAGCAGTTCTTC. Translating gives CASSRGLAGLGEQFF. The chain recombines TRBV14 with TRBJ2-1, with 12 bases matching TRBD2. Germline V gives CDR1 SGHDN, CDR2 FVKESK. V gave up 4 bases and J gave up 10 bases; unmatched junction bases: 8. The CDR3 length is 15 residues.

This clone was picked up one time. The chain employs TRBV5-4 and TRBJ2-1; D gene uncertain. The V end lost 2 bases, the J end lost 6 bases, and 15 bases lay between the germline ends. Germline CDR1 is SGHNT and CDR2 is YYREEE (reference sequence). CDR3 size: 15 residues. DNA of the CDR3: TGTGCCAGCAGCTTAATCCGGACCGACGGCAATGAGCAGTTCTTC. It translates to CASSLIRTDGNEQFF.

This clone has only a few counts. The chain employs TRBV27 and TRBJ1-1, with TRBD1 as a possible D gene (5 bases). Between the trimmed V and J ends, which lost 2 bases and 1 base, there was a span of 8 bases. The germline V gene has CDR1 MNHEY and CDR2 SMNVEV (reference sequence). The CDR3 spans 14 residues. DNA for the CDR3: TGTGCCAGCAGTTTAGGGGGGGGGAACACTGAAGCTTTCTTT. Translated: CASSLGGGNTEAFF.

V gene TRBV5-4 combines with J gene TRBJ2-1; TRBD2 aligns across 10 bases. V was clipped by 4 bases and J by 5 bases; unmatched bases: 9. The germline V gene has CDR1 SGHNT and CDR2 YYREEE (reference sequence). CDR3 length: 16 amino acids. The CDR3 DNA follows: TGTGCCAGCAGCCGGGGGTCTAGCGGGAGAAACAATGAGCAGTTCTTC. This translates into CASSRGSSGRNNEQFF.